Following are 31 T cell receptor beta chains from one sample sequenced in a study of OX40 agonist ivuxolimab in advanced cancers. TCRdb's table, derived via immunoSEQ multiplex PCR, lists solely in-frame clones and lacks some. The table lists about 22,000 clones, around 84% of them singletons. This specimen was CD4+ or CD8+ T cells sorted from blood, taken in a trial of the OX40 agonist ivuxolimab. Receptors were obtained from an adult with an advanced solid tumor such as melanoma, head and neck, liver or kidney cancer.

The chain uses TRBV2 and TRBJ1-5, with D uncertain. The CDR3 sequence is 13 residues long. The germline V and J ends were trimmed by 2 bases and 4 bases, with 6 bases remaining between them. CDR1 is SNHLY, CDR2 FYNNEI, per germline. The CDR3 loop is CASSEHGNQPQHF. The CDR3 DNA reads TGTGCCAGCAGTGAACACGGGAATCAGCCCCAGCATTTT.

V gene TRBV5-1 combines with J gene TRBJ1-1; D remains unclear. This CDR3 region has 17 residues. Germline CDR1 is SGHRS and CDR2 is YFSETQ. Trimming took 0 bases from V and 3 from J, leaving 18 bases between them. CDR3 residues: CASSLGWEGVTDTEAFF. CDR3 DNA: TGCGCCAGCAGCTTGGGGTGGGAGGGTGTGACGGACACTGAAGCTTTCTTT.

The chain has TRBV4-2 and TRBJ2-2; no reliable D call. Germline V gives CDR1 LGHNA, CDR2 YNFKEQ. V was cut by 0 bases and J by 6 bases, with 17 bases left in between. The CDR3 sequence is 17 residues long. CDR3 DNA: TGTGCCAGCAGCCAAGAGTTGAAATCGCAGGTATCCGGGGAGCTGTTTTTT. Residues: CASSQELKSQVSGELFF.

This sequence joins TRBV10-1 and TRBJ1-5; D is possibly TRBD1 (6 bases). With 4 bases removed from V and 1 base from J, the gap between germline ends came to 8 bases. The CDR3 loop spans 14 amino acids. Looked up from germline, CDR1 is WNHNN and CDR2 is SYGVQD (reference sequence). The DNA of the CDR3 is TGCGCCAGCAGTGTGGGGGCCAGCAATCAGCCCCAGCATTTT. Translated: CASSVGASNQPQHF.

The genes are TRBV9 and TRBJ1-1; 9 positions agree with TRBD1. After removal of 4 bases from V and 3 bases from J, the junction contained 10 bases not matched to a gene. The germline V gene has CDR1 SGDLS and CDR2 YYNGEE. This CDR3 comprises 16 residues. The CDR3 DNA reads TGTGCCAGCAGCACGGACAGGGGAGGTTTGGACACTGAAGCTTTCTTT. It yields the protein CASSTDRGGLDTEAFF.

The chain employs TRBV7-3 and TRBJ1-2; 9 bases line up with TRBD1. The germline CDR1 and CDR2 sequences are SGHTA and FQGTGA. V dropped 5 bases and J dropped 7; count of bases not matched to a gene: 5. The CDR3 is 13 residues long. The CDR3 is CASSTRTGVGYTF. Here the CDR3 DNA reads TGTGCCAGCAGCACTCGGACAGGGGTTGGCTACACCTTC.

The rearrangement joins TRBV9 to TRBJ2-5, with D hard to call. Between the trimmed V and J ends, which lost 0 bases and 4 bases, there was a span of 10 bases. The CDR3 consists of 14 residues. Germline V gene lookup returns CDR1 SGDLS and CDR2 YYNGEE. The CDR3 loop is CASSVGDLRETQYF. The CDR3 region has the DNA TGTGCCAGCAGCGTAGGAGACCTCAGAGAGACCCAGTACTTC.

The chain uses TRBV10-3 and TRBJ1-5; TRBD1 is a possible D gene (6 bases). This CDR3 spans 14 amino acids. In germline, CDR1 is ENHRY, CDR2 SYGVKD. The V end lost 3 bases, the J end lost 2 bases, and 8 bases lay between the germline ends. CDR3 coding DNA: TGTGCCATCAGTGAACAGGGAGGCAATCAGCCCCAGCATTTT. Its translation is CAISEQGGNQPQHF.

The chain couples TRBV11-2 to TRBJ1-1; tentative D call: TRBD1 (5 bases). The CDR3 has 16 amino acids. Germline-derived CDR1 and CDR2 are SGHAT and FQNNGV. V shed 7 bases and J shed 3 bases, with 21 bases lying between them. CDR3 residues: CASTSGISGGYTEAFF. Here the CDR3 DNA reads TGTGCCAGCACTTCCGGCATCTCCGGGGGGTACACTGAAGCTTTCTTT.

The DNA for the CDR3 is TGTGCCAGCAGTTCCTGGACAGGGGAGGTTGGCTACACCTTC. Translation gives CASSSWTGEVGYTF. The rearrangement joins TRBV28 to TRBJ1-2; 9 bases line up with TRBD1. CDR3 length equals 14 residues. The ends lost 4 bases at V and 7 bases at J; junction bases unmatched: 7. In germline, CDR1 is MDHEN, CDR2 SYDVKM.

The sample holds a few counts of this clone. This sequence joins TRBV7-8 and TRBJ2-1; 10 bases agree with TRBD2. Germline assignment: CDR1 SGHVS and CDR2 FQNEAQ. After removal of 5 bases from V and 10 bases from J, the junction contained 11 bases not matched to a gene. CDR3 length: 15 amino acids. The CDR3: CASSRAGGRGAEQFF. The CDR3 DNA reads as TGTGCCAGCAGCAGAGCGGGAGGGCGCGGGGCGGAGCAGTTCTTC.

This sequence joins TRBV2 and TRBJ2-1, with 9 bases that match TRBD2. The CDR3 sequence is 16 residues long. V lost 4 bases to trimming and J lost 7 bases; unmatched junction nucleotides: 11. CDR1 and CDR2 from the germline V gene are SNHLY and FYNNEI. The CDR3, as DNA: TGTGCCAGCAGTGCAGGAGGGGGACTAGCCTTAAATGAGCAGTTCTTC. This encodes CASSAGGGLALNEQFF.

This chain connects TRBV14 to TRBJ2-7; no firm D call. V lost 1 base and J 3 bases, leaving 13 bases between the germline ends. CDR1 and CDR2 (germline): SGHDN, FVKESK. This CDR3 is built from 15 residues. The CDR3 coding sequence is TGTGCCAGCAGCCAAGCGGGCCGGTGGGGCTACGAGCAGTACTTC. As protein: CASSQAGRWGYEQYF.

This clone was seen only a few times. The chain recombines TRBV14 with TRBJ1-1; D may be TRBD1 (6 bases). Germline CDR1 SGHDN, CDR2 FVKESK. There are 14 residues in the CDR3. Trimming shortened V by 7 bases and J by 4 bases, and 16 bases separated the two germline ends. In DNA, the CDR3 is TGTGCCAGCACCCAGGGGTTGGGTAGCACTGAAGCTTTCTTT. Amino acids: CASTQGLGSTEAFF.

This rearrangement joins TRBV18 to TRBJ1-1, with 10 bases that match TRBD1. The CDR3 length is 15 residues. Germline CDR1 and CDR2: KGHSH and LQKENI. J was trimmed by 1 base and V by 3 bases; bases with no gene match: 2. The DNA of the CDR3 is TGTGCCAGCTCACCGGGACAGGGGACGAACACTGAAGCTTTCTTT. It codes for CASSPGQGTNTEAFF.

The chain couples TRBV9 to TRBJ1-1; 9 positions match TRBD1. Trimming took 3 bases from V and 0 from J; bases not matched to a gene: 9. Per germline, CDR1 SGDLS and CDR2 YYNGEE. The CDR3 contains 17 residues. The chain's CDR3 is CASSGTGGAVMNTEAFF. For the CDR3, the DNA is TGTGCCAGCAGCGGAACAGGGGGCGCGGTAATGAACACTGAAGCTTTCTTT.

The genes are TRBV28 and TRBJ1-4; D gene ambiguous. V gave up 8 bases and J gave up 3 bases, with 4 bases separating them. The V gene's germline CDR1 is MDHEN and CDR2 SYDVKM. This CDR3 region has 11 residues. CDR3 bases: TGTGCCAGCCGCTCTAATGAAAAACTGTTTTTT. As protein: CASRSNEKLFF.

Comments on this clone: An end of the junction differs from the germline gene, which may be a read error. This CDR3 is CAISESLGQRDGYIF. CDR3 DNA: TGTGCCATCAGTGAGTCGCTAGGACAGCGAGATGGCTACATCTTC. The rearrangement uses TRBV10-3 and TRBJ1-2; D may be TRBD1 (6 bases). Germline V gives CDR1 ENHRY, CDR2 SYGVKD. The CDR3 runs 15 residues.

This clone was counted between two and nine times. V and J are TRBV25-1 and TRBJ2-7; D perhaps matches TRBD1 (5 bases). The germline V and J ends were trimmed by 3 bases and 2 bases, with 14 bases remaining between them. The CDR3 sequence is 15 residues long. Germline-derived CDR1 and CDR2 are MGHDK and SYGVNS. CDR3 bases: TGTGCCAGCAGTGACAGCAGGGTCGCGCCCTACGAGCAGTACTTC. This sequence encodes CASSDSRVAPYEQYF.

The chain couples TRBV7-9 to TRBJ1-1; weak D call: TRBD1 (5 bases). The CDR3 totals 13 residues. Germline CDR1 SEHNR, CDR2 FQNEAQ (reference sequence). V was cut by 6 bases and J by 4 bases, with 12 bases left in between. The CDR3 nucleotides read TGTGCCAGCAGTATGGGGCGGAGCACTGAAGCTTTCTTT. Its protein is CASSMGRSTEAFF.

The gene calls are TRBV5-5 and TRBJ1-1; D is unresolved. Germline V gives CDR1 SGHKS, CDR2 YYEKEE (reference sequence). V was clipped by 0 bases and J by 5 bases, with 8 bases between them. This CDR3 contains 13 residues. The chain's CDR3 is CASSLAEVTEAFF. CDR3 coding DNA: TGTGCCAGCAGCTTGGCAGAGGTTACTGAAGCTTTCTTT.

The sample holds one count of this clone. CDR3: CASSYSVGANTEAFF. In DNA, the CDR3 is TGTGCCAGCAGTTACTCCGTTGGAGCAAACACTGAAGCTTTCTTT. The chain links TRBV6-5 to TRBJ1-1; D is uncertain. CDR3 length equals 15 residues. Deletions cut 0 bases from V and 2 bases from J, with 10 bases between. Germline V lookup: CDR1 MNHEY, CDR2 SVGAGI.

The gene calls are TRBV28 and TRBJ2-1; 9 nucleotides align to TRBD1. The germline CDR1 and CDR2 sequences are MDHEN and SYDVKM. The trim removed 6 bases at V and 12 bases at J, leaving 18 bases unmatched. The CDR3 has 16 residues. The CDR3 DNA follows: TGTGCCAGCAGCGATTTCGGGACAGGGTTCTTATCGTGGCAGTTCTTC. Its translation is CASSDFGTGFLSWQFF.

This clone was detected only once. The chain links TRBV30 to TRBJ2-1; possible D gene TRBD2, 5 bases. Germline lookup yields CDR1 GTSNPN and CDR2 SVGIG (reference sequence). This CDR3 has 12 residues. The V end was cut by 5 bases, the J end by 6 bases, with 11 bases between. The CDR3 reads CAWGSLGNEQFF. CDR3 DNA sequence: TGTGCCTGGGGGAGTCTAGGCAATGAGCAGTTCTTC.

The V call is TRBV9, the J call TRBJ2-1; the D is unclear. V was pared by 3 bases and J by 7 bases, with 8 bases between. CDR1 and CDR2 from the germline V gene are SGDLS and YYNGEE. The CDR3 length is 12 residues. In nucleotides, the CDR3 is TGTGCCAGCAGCGCGACCCGGAATGAGCAGTTCTTC. Amino acid sequence: CASSATRNEQFF.

The rearrangement links TRBV6-1 to TRBJ2-7; D perhaps matches TRBD1 (6 bases). Trimming took 3 bases from V and 1 from J, leaving 19 bases between them. The CDR3 has 17 residues. CDR1 and CDR2 from the germline V gene are MNHNS and SASEGT. The CDR3 protein is CASSDSARTVRSYEQYF. In DNA form, the CDR3 reads TGTGCCAGCAGTGATTCTGCTAGGACAGTTAGGTCCTACGAGCAGTACTTC.

This clone turned up a few times. This chain links TRBV11-2 with TRBJ2-7; 8 positions match TRBD2. Germline CDR1 is SGHAT and CDR2 is FQNNGV. The CDR3 contains 14 residues. V trimming: 3 bases; J trimming: 2 bases; junction bases outside the gene matches: 3. CDR3 protein: CASSFERGTYEQYF. The CDR3 nucleotides read TGTGCCAGCAGCTTTGAGCGGGGGACCTACGAGCAGTACTTC.

V is TRBV5-1 and J is TRBJ2-1, with TRBD1 as a possible D gene (6 bases). The V gene lost 1 base and the J gene lost 7 bases, with 18 bases spanning the gap. CDR3 size: 16 residues. Germline-derived CDR1 and CDR2 are SGHRS and YFSETQ. The DNA of the CDR3 is TGCGCCAGCAGCTTGTCTAGGGTGGGGACACGGAATGAGCAGTTCTTC. This translates into CASSLSRVGTRNEQFF.

This chain connects TRBV28 to TRBJ2-5; weak D call: TRBD1 (6 bases). CDR1 MDHEN and CDR2 SYDVKM come from the germline V gene. Deletions cut 7 bases from V and 2 bases from J, with 11 bases between. This CDR3 comprises 13 residues. CDR3 nucleotides: TGTGCCAGCACCGGGACATCTCAAGAGACCCAGTACTTC. As protein: CASTGTSQETQYF.

The rearrangement uses TRBV11-2 and TRBJ1-5; D gene uncertain. CDR3 length: 13 residues. The germline V gene encodes CDR1 SGHAT and CDR2 FQNNGV. V was clipped by 1 base and J by 1 base, with 2 bases between them. In DNA, the CDR3 is TGTGCCAGCAGCTTAGGGAGCAATCAGCCCCAGCATTTT. This sequence encodes CASSLGSNQPQHF.

CDR3 protein: CASSEVAMGTGRNSPLHF. The CDR3 DNA follows: TGTGCCAGCAGTGAAGTGGCTATGGGGACAGGGCGTAATTCACCCCTCCACTTT. The chain combines TRBV2 with TRBJ1-6, with 9 bases matching TRBD1. The junction had 10 bases not matched to a gene; V was cut back by 1 base and J by 6 bases. This CDR3 comprises 18 residues. Germline CDR1 and CDR2: SNHLY and FYNNEI.